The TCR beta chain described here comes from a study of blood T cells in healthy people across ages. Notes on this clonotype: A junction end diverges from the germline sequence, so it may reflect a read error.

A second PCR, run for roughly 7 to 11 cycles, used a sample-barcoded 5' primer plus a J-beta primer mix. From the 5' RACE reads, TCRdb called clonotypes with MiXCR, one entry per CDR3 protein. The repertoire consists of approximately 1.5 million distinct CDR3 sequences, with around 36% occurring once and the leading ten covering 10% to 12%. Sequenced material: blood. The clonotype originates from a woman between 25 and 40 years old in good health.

DNA of the CDR3: TGTGCCAGCAGCCTAAGGGGGTCCGGGGCCAACGTCCGGACTTTC. Translated, it gives CASSLRGSGANVRTF. This chain connects TRBV3-1 to TRBJ2-6, with a weak D call TRBD1 (6 bases). Germline CDR1 and CDR2: LGHDT and YNNKEL (reference sequence). The CDR3 is made up of 15 amino acids. The whole variable domain, filled in from reference TRBV3-1 and TRBJ2-6, reads DTAVSQTPKYLVTQMGNDKSIKCEQNLGHDTMYWYKQDSKKFLKIMFSYNNKELIINETVPNRFSPKSPDKAHLNLHINSLELGDSAVYFCASSLRGSGANVRTFGAGSRLTVL.